This TCR beta chain was observed in a study of blood T cell repertoires in COVID-19. Whole-study context: The samples span acute and convalescent COVID-19 from the United States, Italy and Spain. Nucleic acid was either cDNA or gDNA, and it came from T cells, B-cell-depleted T cells, or PBMCs.

This CDR3 is 16 amino acids long. CDR1 and CDR2 (germline): SGHRS, YFSETQ. With 0 bases clipped from V and 5 bases from J, the junction kept 8 bases outside the gene matches. In the authors' workflow: Reference gene primers were amplified, and this amplification served to estimate nucleated cell counts. Libraries were prepared by immunoSEQ multiplex PCR; TCRdb keeps only in-frame clonotypes and omits some of them. The DNA gave D and trimming, while V, J and clone size come from that table. The sample carries roughly 97,000 clones, about 88% recorded once. Sequencing was performed on peripheral blood. This sequence originates from a human donor in a cohort sampled during active COVID-19. The chain uses TRBV5-1 and TRBJ2-5; 9 nucleotides agree with TRBD1. The CDR3 sequence is CASSLEGQGSLETQYF. DNA for the CDR3: TGCGCCAGCAGCTTGGAGGGACAGGGTAGTTTGGAGACCCAGTACTTC.